Listed here is a single T cell receptor (beta chain). Its antigen remains unidentified. Here immunoSEQ multiplex PCR was the method, and the copy in TCRdb shows in-frame clones only, minus some. The data show approximately 280,000 clones, with approximately 76% seen just once and about 5.8% held by the top ten. Germline lookup yields CDR1 SGHAT and CDR2 FQNNGV. V gave up 7 bases and J gave up 2 bases; unmatched junction bases: 3. This CDR3 spans 13 amino acids. This entry belongs to a study of cytotoxic CD8 clonotypes in ibrutinib-treated CLL. General study results and limits: Clonality showed a rise at ibrutinib response that reversed toward baseline at progression.

For TCR beta libraries, roughly 1.9 micrograms of genomic DNA were obtained from cryopreserved PBMCs. V usage is TRBV11-2 and J usage is TRBJ2-7; 9 nucleotides line up with TRBD1. Here the sequenced sample was PBMCs, taken at disease progression, from a patient treated with ibrutinib. This sequence was found in a human donor with chronic lymphocytic leukemia. The CDR3 sequence is CASTWDRAYEQYF. CDR3 coding DNA: TGTGCCAGCACCTGGGACAGGGCCTACGAGCAGTACTTC.